This T cell receptor beta chain came from a study of cytomegalovirus exposure and HLA in healthy donors. Study conclusions and caveats: Reports indicated that the classifier achieved high specificity and sensitivity in diagnosing cytomegalovirus status. In an earlier analysis, most TCR beta V segments were productive about 90% or about 30% of the time.

As concerns this clone: The target antigen is unknown.

Both 60 Vbeta primers and 13 Jbeta primers went into the PCR. Sequencing used immunoSEQ multiplex PCR; TCRdb keeps in-frame clones, though not all of them. The sample gives some 170,000 clones, around 81% of which show up once; 4.9% is in the top ten. With 4 bases clipped from V and 4 bases from J, the junction kept 6 bases outside the gene matches. Germline V gene data show CDR1 as SGHNT and CDR2 as YYREEE (reference sequence). This CDR3 contains 17 residues. The TCR originated in a woman between 18 and 29 years old in good health and CMV-seropositive. The rearrangement uses TRBV5-4 and TRBJ2-2, with 14 bases lining up with TRBD2. Sequencing was done on a sample of PBMCs. The CDR3, as DNA: TGTGCCAGCAGCAAGGGACTAGCGGGGGCTACCACCGGGGAGCTGTTTTTT. It specifies CASSKGLAGATTGELFF. The whole variable domain, filled in from reference TRBV5-4 and TRBJ2-2, reads ETGVTQSPTHLIKTRGQQVTLRCSSQSGHNTVSWYQQALGQGPQFIFQYYREEENGRGNFPPRFSGLQFPNYSSELNVNALELDDSALYLCASSKGLAGATTGELFFGEGSRLTVL.